These 25 T cell receptor beta chains share one sample of origin, sequenced in a study of shared clonotypes between healthy human individuals. Profiled with immunoSEQ multiplex PCR; TCRdb holds only in-frame clones, not every one. The sample holds about 960,000 clones; 76% are singletons and the top ten take approximately 1.5%. Sequencing was done on a sample of memory CD4+ T cells sorted from blood. Subset indicated: CD45RA-negative fraction. All receptors come from a man between 18 and 35 years old in good health.

This chain uses TRBV30 with TRBJ1-3; the D is unclear. Germline-derived CDR1 and CDR2 are GTSNPN and SVGIG (reference sequence). The CDR3 extends over 14 amino acids. The V gene lost 3 bases and the J gene lost 3 bases, with 12 bases spanning the gap. In nucleotides, the CDR3 is TGTGCCTGGAGACCGCCATGGGATGGAAACACCATATATTTT. Translated, it gives CAWRPPWDGNTIYF.

This clone was seen a few times. This chain connects TRBV4-2 to TRBJ2-2; 10 bases map to TRBD1. Losses at the gene ends were 1 base for V and 6 bases for J; bases not matched to a gene: 5. CDR1 is LGHNA and CDR2 is YNFKEQ in the germline V gene. The CDR3 is 16 residues long. The CDR3 loop reads CASSQGDRGVSGELFF. Here the CDR3 DNA reads TGTGCCAGCAGCCAAGGGGACAGGGGAGTTTCCGGGGAGCTGTTTTTT.

A remark on this clone: This may arise from a read error, as a much more abundant clone is one base away. At the DNA level, this CDR3 is encoded by other sequences in the same sample as well. The CDR3 loop is CASSTPQETQYF. CDR3 nucleotide sequence: TGCGCCAGCAGCACACCCCAAGAGACCCAGTACTTC. V and J are TRBV5-1 and TRBJ2-5; D is ambiguous. The CDR3 is 12 amino acids. Germline V gene data show CDR1 as SGHRS and CDR2 as YFSETQ. Trimming removed 4 bases at V and 1 base at J, with 5 bases between.

The chain recombines TRBV18 with TRBJ2-2; D may be TRBD2 (5 bases). This CDR3 has 15 residues. Between the trimmed V and J ends, which lost 3 bases and 4 bases, there was a span of 12 bases. Per the germline V gene, CDR1 is KGHSH and CDR2 is LQKENI. Here the CDR3 reads CASSPRELGTGELFF. The CDR3 coding sequence is TGTGCCAGCTCACCGAGGGAACTTGGCACCGGGGAGCTGTTTTTT.

The CDR3 is CASSPGDRGGGYTF. The DNA of the CDR3 is TGCGCCAGCAGCCCTGGCGACAGGGGAGGCGGCTACACCTTC. The chain couples TRBV5-1 to TRBJ1-2; 8 bases match TRBD1. This CDR3 is built from 14 residues. The ends lost 4 bases at V and 8 bases at J; junction bases unmatched: 10. Germline V gives CDR1 SGHRS, CDR2 YFSETQ.

Turning to this clone: This may come from a read error, since a much larger clone is one base off. The J gene is TRBJ1-3, the V gene TRBV5-4; no clear D gene. From germline, CDR1 is SGHNT and CDR2 YYREEE (reference sequence). CDR3 length: 13 amino acids. The ends were cut back, 3 bases at V and 0 bases at J, with 4 bases in the middle. CDR3: CASSSGSGNTIYF. Here the CDR3 DNA reads TGTGCCAGCAGCTCAGGCTCTGGAAACACCATATATTTT.

This chain connects TRBV27 to TRBJ2-1; D not resolved. The CDR3 consists of 12 residues. CDR1 MNHEY and CDR2 SMNVEV come from the germline V gene (reference sequence). V shed 5 bases and J shed 4 bases, with 6 bases lying between them. DNA of the CDR3: TGTGCCAGCAGTCCACGATACAATGAGCAGTTCTTC. As protein: CASSPRYNEQFF.

This rearrangement joins TRBV25-1 to TRBJ1-6; a weak D match, TRBD1 (6 bases). The CDR3 loop spans 14 amino acids. CDR1 MGHDK and CDR2 SYGVNS come from the germline V gene. V was cut by 6 bases and J by 9 bases, with 15 bases left in between. The CDR3 protein is CASSTGTQFSPLHF. As DNA, the CDR3 is TGTGCCAGCAGCACCGGGACACAATTTTCACCCCTCCACTTT.

J is TRBJ2-5 and V is TRBV7-2, with 14 bases aligning to TRBD2. This CDR3 comprises 16 residues. Germline CDR1 and CDR2: SGHTA and FQGNSA. V gave up 4 bases and J gave up 5 bases; unmatched junction bases: 6. The CDR3 sequence is CASSSTSGRAWETQYF. The CDR3 region has the DNA TGTGCCAGCAGCTCGACTAGCGGGAGGGCCTGGGAGACCCAGTACTTC.

The chain links TRBV2 to TRBJ1-1; D not certain. V gave up 7 bases and J gave up 1 base, with 10 bases separating them. Germline assignment: CDR1 SNHLY and CDR2 FYNNEI. There are 13 residues in the CDR3. The CDR3 here is CASKEVRNTEAFF. CDR3 DNA: TGTGCCAGCAAGGAAGTTCGGAACACTGAAGCTTTCTTT.

The V and J genes are TRBV11-2 and TRBJ2-2; D is perhaps TRBD2 (6 bases). The V end lost 1 base, the J end lost 6 bases, and 15 bases lay between the germline ends. The germline CDR1 and CDR2 sequences are SGHAT and FQNNGV. The CDR3 extends over 16 amino acids. CDR3 region: CASSLVYGSGAGELFF. In DNA form, the CDR3 reads TGTGCCAGCAGCTTAGTCTACGGGAGTGGCGCCGGGGAGCTGTTTTTT. Drawing the rest from reference TRBV11-2 and TRBJ2-2, the complete variable domain is EAGVAQSPRYKIIEKRQSVAFWCNPISGHATLYWYQQILGQGPKLLIQFQNNGVVDDSQLPKDRFSAERLKGVDSTLKIQPAKLEDSAVYLCASSLVYGSGAGELFFGEGSRLTVL.

The chain joins TRBV9 to TRBJ1-1, with D maybe TRBD1 (5 bases). The V and J ends lost 9 bases and 2 bases respectively, with 23 bases between them. Germline CDR1 reads SGDLS; CDR2 reads YYNGEE. There are 16 residues in the CDR3. In nucleotides, the CDR3 is TGTGCCATCGAGAAAGGACACGACTCCCTAAACACTGAAGCTTTCTTT. Its protein product is CAIEKGHDSLNTEAFF.

The rearrangement links TRBV19 to TRBJ2-7, with TRBD2 matching over 7 bases. V gave up 4 bases and J gave up 2 bases; unmatched junction bases: 5. CDR3 size: 14 residues. CDR1 and CDR2 (germline): LNHDA, SQIVND (reference sequence). The CDR3 DNA sequence: TGTGCCAGTAGTACAGCGGGACTAACCTACGAGCAGTACTTC. This gives the protein CASSTAGLTYEQYF.

On this clone itself: The sample has other DNA sequences that encode this CDR3 too. V and J are TRBV7-9 and TRBJ2-3; D not certain. V lost 3 bases to trimming and J lost 4 bases, with 2 bases between them. The length of the CDR3 is 11 residues. Germline V lookup: CDR1 SEHNR, CDR2 FQNEAQ (reference sequence). CDR3 sequence (DNA): TGTGCCAGCAGCTTGTCAGATACGCAGTATTTT. Protein: CASSLSDTQYF.

This chain connects TRBV2 to TRBJ2-7; no firm D call. The CDR3 spans 11 residues. V was clipped by 4 bases and J by 6 bases, with 7 bases between them. The germline V gene encodes CDR1 SNHLY and CDR2 FYNNEI. In DNA, the CDR3 is TGTGCCAGCAGTGTATCCGCCGAGCAGTACTTC. Encoded protein: CASSVSAEQYF.

The chain recombines TRBV2 with TRBJ2-3; 9 bases align to TRBD1. V lost 6 bases and J lost 6; bases outside the gene matches: 16. The germline gives CDR1 SNHLY, CDR2 FYNNEI. This CDR3 comprises 17 residues. The CDR3 sequence is CASSAGTGRDRGDTQYF. CDR3 nucleotides: TGTGCCAGCAGCGCTGGGACAGGGAGGGATCGGGGCGATACGCAGTATTTT. Full variable domain (rest looked up from reference TRBV2 and TRBJ2-3): EPEVTQTPSHQVTQMGQEVILRCVPISNHLYFYWYRQILGQKVEFLVSFYNNEISEKSEIFDDQFSVERPDGSNFTLKIRSTKLEDSAMYFCASSAGTGRDRGDTQYFGPGTRLTVL.

This sequence joins TRBV30 and TRBJ1-5; no clear D. This CDR3 has 13 amino acids. Trimming left V 1 base short and J 3 bases short, with 7 bases between. CDR1 is GTSNPN and CDR2 is SVGIG in the germline V gene (reference sequence). The CDR3 DNA follows: TGTGCCTGGAGTGAAAGCCTCAATCAGCCCCAGCATTTT. Amino acid sequence: CAWSESLNQPQHF.

The CDR3 spells CSLRDHSGNTIYF. The CDR3 DNA sequence: TGCAGCCTCAGGGACCACTCTGGAAACACCATATATTTT. J is TRBJ1-3 and V is TRBV29-1; weak D call: TRBD1 (5 bases). V dropped 8 bases and J dropped 0 bases, with 11 bases sitting between them. The CDR3 totals 13 residues. CDR1 and CDR2 from the germline V gene are SQVTM and ANQGSEA.

The V call is TRBV9, the J call TRBJ1-5; D remains ambiguous. The CDR3 is made up of 15 amino acids. V lost 7 bases and J lost 7, with 21 bases in between. CDR1 is SGDLS, CDR2 YYNGEE, per germline. In DNA, the CDR3 is TGTGCCAGCCCTTGTGAAGGGAGGTCGGGACAGCCCCAGCATTTT. Amino acids: CASPCEGRSGQPQHF.

V usage is TRBV6-5 and J usage is TRBJ1-3; tentative D call: TRBD1 (5 bases). Looked up from germline, CDR1 is MNHEY and CDR2 is SVGAGI. Trimming took off 5 bases at V and 4 bases at J, with 15 bases between the two ends. The CDR3 is 15 amino acids. The CDR3 DNA reads as TGTGCCAGCAGTAGCCTAGGGGCTGGCGGAAACACCATATATTTT. It encodes CASSSLGAGGNTIYF.

The genes are TRBV10-1 and TRBJ2-1; D perhaps matches TRBD2 (5 bases). Germline V gene data show CDR1 as WNHNN and CDR2 as SYGVQD (reference sequence). V lost 3 bases and J 7 bases, leaving 10 bases between the germline ends. CDR3 length equals 13 residues. The CDR3: CASSESRGNEQFF. Written as DNA, the CDR3 is TGCGCCAGCAGTGAAAGTCGAGGGAATGAGCAGTTCTTC.

The CDR3 region has the DNA TGTGCCAGCAGTTCCGGTCCCGAATACGAGCAGTACTTC. It specifies CASSSGPEYEQYF. The chain is built from TRBV6-6 and TRBJ2-7; D call uncertain. Germline CDR1 reads MNHNY; CDR2 reads SVGAGI (reference sequence). This CDR3 contains 13 residues. Trimming removed 4 bases from V and 4 bases from J, with 11 bases in between.

The chain recombines TRBV2 with TRBJ2-2; the D is unclear. Germline loops: CDR1 SNHLY, CDR2 FYNNEI. Trimming pared 5 bases from V and 1 base from J, leaving 5 bases between. CDR3 length: 13 residues. The CDR3 region has the DNA TGTGCCAGCAGTACAGAGAACACCGGGGAGCTGTTTTTT. Protein sequence: CASSTENTGELFF.

The genes are TRBV7-2 and TRBJ2-7, with D perhaps matching TRBD1 or TRBD2 (5 bases each). Germline CDR1 and CDR2: SGHTA and FQGNSA. The length of the CDR3 is 14 residues. The V and J ends lost 5 bases and 3 bases respectively, with 14 bases between them. The CDR3 bases are TGTGCCAGCAGCGTGGGACCTACCATCTACGAGCAGTACTTC. Amino acid sequence: CASSVGPTIYEQYF.

The chain employs TRBV7-2 and TRBJ2-7; D gene ambiguous. Trimming removed 2 bases from V and 2 bases from J, with 7 bases in between. The CDR3 is made up of 13 amino acids. Germline values: CDR1 SGHTA, CDR2 FQGNSA. Here the CDR3 DNA reads TGTGCCAGCAGCTTATCCGAGGCCTACGAGCAGTACTTC. It encodes CASSLSEAYEQYF.